Presented here are 22 T cell receptor beta chains from one specimen sequenced in a study of long-term antiretroviral therapy in people with HIV. immunoSEQ v3.0 was run at survey level. The data were produced by immunoSEQ multiplex PCR, yet TCRdb's version contains in-frame clones alone and is incomplete. The sample gives 20,000 to 25,000 clones, 84% of which show up once; 19% is in the top ten. Here the sequenced sample was unsorted PBMCs, taken 0.1 years before starting antiretroviral therapy. Receptor source: a young man with HIV.

The V gene is TRBV2, the J gene TRBJ1-1; 8 nucleotides agree with TRBD1. CDR3 length: 13 residues. The germline V gene has CDR1 SNHLY and CDR2 FYNNEI. J gave up 4 bases and V 6 bases, and 4 bases lay outside the gene matches. This chain's CDR3 is CASRDRAGTEAFF. Written as DNA, the CDR3 is TGTGCCAGCAGGGACAGGGCGGGCACTGAAGCTTTCTTT.

The CDR3 DNA sequence: TGTGCCAGCAGCCCCCCGGGACTAGCGGGACGGGACGAGCAGTACTTC. Amino acids: CASSPPGLAGRDEQYF. This chain joins TRBV28 and TRBJ2-7, with 13 bases identical to TRBD2. Germline CDR1 MDHEN, CDR2 SYDVKM. This CDR3 is 16 amino acids long. Losses at the gene ends were 6 bases for V and 5 bases for J; bases not matched to a gene: 10.

The chain recombines TRBV5-1 with TRBJ2-3; D call uncertain. The ends were cut back, 4 bases at V and 3 bases at J, with 15 bases in the middle. From germline, CDR1 is SGHRS and CDR2 YFSETQ. The CDR3 has 15 residues. This CDR3 is CASSQDMVGTDTQYF. The DNA of the CDR3 is TGCGCCAGCAGCCAAGACATGGTAGGGACAGATACGCAGTATTTT.

This clone was counted once. The chain links TRBV27 to TRBJ2-2; D remains ambiguous. Deletions cut 1 base from V and 2 bases from J, with 2 bases between. This CDR3 is 13 amino acids long. The germline gives CDR1 MNHEY, CDR2 SMNVEV (reference sequence). CDR3 DNA: TGTGCCAGCAGTTTATTTAACACCGGGGAGCTGTTTTTT. Its protein is CASSLFNTGELFF.

In this sample, this clone turned up a few times. The chain carries TRBV11-2 and TRBJ1-6; 9 bases fit TRBD1. CDR1 is SGHAT and CDR2 is FQNNGV in the germline V gene. The CDR3 covers 15 residues. The V gene end was trimmed by 5 bases and the J gene end by 10 bases; junction bases not matched to a gene: 9. The CDR3 DNA sequence: TGTGCCAGCAGCCTCCGGGACAGGGATCGCTCACCCCTCCACTTT. This sequence encodes CASSLRDRDRSPLHF.

J is TRBJ2-3 and V is TRBV2; no reliable D call. Trimming took off 11 bases at V and 0 bases at J, with 12 bases between the two ends. Germline CDR1 and CDR2: SNHLY and FYNNEI. The CDR3 loop spans 13 amino acids. CDR3 in DNA: TGTGCCGGTCACAGCGCGAGCACAGATACGCAGTATTTT. It encodes CAGHSASTDTQYF.

V is TRBV28 and J is TRBJ1-5; D unresolved. The germline V and J ends were trimmed by 2 bases and 1 base, with 6 bases remaining between them. The CDR3 runs to 14 residues. Germline loops: CDR1 MDHEN, CDR2 SYDVKM. The CDR3 DNA sequence: TGTGCCAGCAGTTTACCCAGGAGCAATCAGCCCCAGCATTTT. The encoded protein is CASSLPRSNQPQHF.

This chain connects TRBV9 to TRBJ1-2; D is unclear. Germline V gene lookup returns CDR1 SGDLS and CDR2 YYNGEE. Trimming removed 2 bases from V and 2 bases from J, with 16 bases in between. The CDR3 contains 16 residues. CDR3 sequence: CASSVGGYNFNYGYTF. CDR3 nucleotide sequence: TGTGCCAGCAGCGTCGGAGGATACAACTTCAACTATGGCTACACCTTC.

This clone was observed a single time. The CDR3 coding sequence is TGTGCCAGCAGCAATTTTGGACTAGCGGGGATCAACGAGCAGTACTTC. Its translation: CASSNFGLAGINEQYF. The V call is TRBV7-9, the J call TRBJ2-7; 12 bases agree with TRBD2. Germline V gene data show CDR1 as SEHNR and CDR2 as FQNEAQ (reference sequence). After removal of 5 bases from V and 5 bases from J, the junction contained 10 bases not matched to a gene. The CDR3 length is 16 residues.

CDR3 nucleotide sequence: TGTGCCAGCAGTTACGAATCTAGCTCGTTTGGTTATGAGCAGTTCTTC. It is translated as CASSYESSSFGYEQFF. V usage is TRBV6-5 and J usage is TRBJ2-1, with D perhaps TRBD2 (5 bases). CDR1 and CDR2 from the germline V gene are MNHEY and SVGAGI. This CDR3 spans 16 amino acids. V was shortened by 2 bases and J by 8 bases, with 19 bases between the two germline ends.

The chain links TRBV19 to TRBJ2-5; 9 nucleotides agree with TRBD1. This CDR3 spans 16 amino acids. V was pared by 4 bases and J by 1 base, with 7 bases of the junction left unmatched. The germline V gene has CDR1 LNHDA and CDR2 SQIVND (reference sequence). The CDR3 spells CASSKGQGVVQETQYF. DNA for the CDR3: TGTGCCAGTAGTAAGGGACAGGGTGTTGTCCAAGAGACCCAGTACTTC.

The rearrangement links TRBV30 to TRBJ2-1, with TRBD2 as a possible D gene (5 bases). The germline V and J ends were trimmed by 4 bases and 6 bases, with 13 bases remaining between them. Germline V gene data show CDR1 as GTSNPN and CDR2 as SVGIG (reference sequence). The CDR3 extends over 13 amino acids. In DNA, the CDR3 is TGTGCCTGGACGAGCGGTAGAGGCAATGAGCAGTTCTTC. As protein: CAWTSGRGNEQFF. The whole variable domain, remainder taken from reference TRBV30 and TRBJ2-1, is SQTIHQWPATLVQPVGSPLSLECTVEGTSNPNLYWYRQAAGRGLQLLFYSVGIGQISSEVPQNLSASRPQDRQFILSSKKLLLSDSGFYLCAWTSGRGNEQFFGPGTRLTVL.

The V gene is TRBV6-1, the J gene TRBJ2-7, with D unresolved. The ends were cut back, 3 bases at V and 3 bases at J, with 6 bases in the middle. This CDR3 has 12 amino acids. Germline CDR1 and CDR2: MNHNS and SASEGT. CDR3 DNA: TGTGCCAGCAGTGACAGGCACTACGAGCAGTACTTC. Encoded protein: CASSDRHYEQYF.

The chain joins TRBV7-8 to TRBJ2-2; TRBD1 might be the D (5 bases). Germline V lookup: CDR1 SGHVS, CDR2 FQNEAQ. The CDR3 has 15 residues. V shed 0 bases and J shed 3 bases, with 8 bases lying between them. In DNA form, the CDR3 reads TGTGCCAGCAGCTTAGCCAGGGCTGACACCGGGGAGCTGTTTTTT. Its translation: CASSLARADTGELFF.

The gene calls are TRBV5-1 and TRBJ1-5, with TRBD1 as a possible D gene (5 bases). CDR1 is SGHRS, CDR2 YFSETQ, per germline. The germline V and J ends were trimmed by 0 bases and 3 bases, with 28 bases remaining between them. The CDR3 loop spans 21 amino acids. CDR3 loop: CASSLVPPSRAGEGANQPQHF. In nucleotides, the CDR3 is TGCGCCAGCAGCTTGGTCCCCCCCTCACGGGCGGGGGAGGGTGCCAATCAGCCCCAGCATTTT.

The chain recombines TRBV29-1 with TRBJ2-7; D might be TRBD1 (5 bases). CDR1 is SQVTM and CDR2 is ANQGSEA in the germline V gene. The CDR3 contains 12 residues. Trimming removed 4 bases from V and 3 bases from J, with 10 bases in between. The CDR3, as DNA: TGCAGCGTTGTAACCCAGGGCTACGAGCAGTACTTC. Its translation is CSVVTQGYEQYF.

This clone was recorded a few times. This chain uses TRBV5-4 with TRBJ2-1; no reliable D call. Trimming took 4 bases from V and 13 from J, leaving 18 bases between them. CDR1 and CDR2 from the germline V gene are SGHNT and YYREEE (reference sequence). This CDR3 region has 13 residues. Here the CDR3 reads CASSPLTTEAQFF. The CDR3, as DNA: TGTGCCAGCAGCCCTCTAACTACAGAAGCACAGTTCTTC.

V is TRBV28 and J is TRBJ1-2; TRBD1 might be the D (6 bases). This CDR3 contains 15 residues. In germline, CDR1 is MDHEN, CDR2 SYDVKM. Trimming stripped 2 bases from V and 6 bases from J, with 16 bases between. The CDR3 sequence is CASSLPRGLGDGYTF. CDR3 sequence (DNA): TGTGCCAGCAGTTTACCTCGGGGGCTAGGGGATGGCTACACCTTC.

As to this clone: Other DNA sequences in the sample encode the same CDR3. This chain links TRBV6-5 with TRBJ2-3; TRBD2 might be the D (6 bases). Germline lookup yields CDR1 MNHEY and CDR2 SVGAGI. V lost 5 bases and J 2 bases, leaving 14 bases between the germline ends. This CDR3 comprises 15 residues. Here the CDR3 reads CASSRGGSPTDTQYF. DNA of the CDR3: TGTGCCAGCAGTAGGGGAGGTTCTCCCACAGATACGCAGTATTTT.

The rearrangement links TRBV5-1 to TRBJ1-1; D is unclear. Trimming stripped 2 bases from V and 1 base from J, with 6 bases between. The CDR3 has 13 amino acids. CDR1 and CDR2 from the germline V gene are SGHRS and YFSETQ. The CDR3 spells CASSFPGNTEAFF. The CDR3 nucleotides read TGCGCCAGCAGCTTCCCAGGGAACACTGAAGCTTTCTTT.

The rearrangement links TRBV7-3 to TRBJ2-2; D is ambiguous. Trimming pared 5 bases from V and 7 bases from J, leaving 11 bases between. Germline V lookup: CDR1 SGHTA, CDR2 FQGTGA. The CDR3 totals 13 residues. CDR3 amino acids: CASSDFSRGELFF. The CDR3 bases are TGTGCCAGCAGCGATTTCAGCCGCGGGGAGCTGTTTTTT.

The genes are TRBV5-1 and TRBJ2-7; tentative D call: TRBD1 (6 bases). Germline loops: CDR1 SGHRS, CDR2 YFSETQ. There are 15 residues in the CDR3. V lost 4 bases, J lost 9 bases, and 23 bases lay in between. The CDR3 sequence: CASSVTGQGDTMQYF. For the CDR3, the DNA is TGCGCCAGCAGCGTGACGGGACAAGGCGATACAATGCAGTACTTC.